These 26 T cell receptor beta chains originate from one sample sequenced in a study of cytomegalovirus exposure and HLA in healthy donors. The primer mix had 60 Vbeta and 13 Jbeta primers. The data were produced by immunoSEQ multiplex PCR, yet TCRdb's version contains in-frame clones alone and is incomplete. The data contain about 69,000 clones, roughly three quarters of them singletons. Specimen: PBMCs. Receptor source: a young man in good health and CMV-seronegative.

The chain uses TRBV10-2 and TRBJ1-1, with D unclear. The CDR3 has 12 residues. The V end was cut by 7 bases, the J end by 3 bases, with 9 bases between. Germline values: CDR1 WSHSY, CDR2 SAAADI. CDR3 in DNA: TGCGCCAGCACCATGAGTGACACTGAAGCTTTCTTT. This codes for CASTMSDTEAFF.

The chain links TRBV27 to TRBJ1-2; D remains ambiguous. V gave up 1 base and J gave up 5 bases, with 14 bases separating them. The CDR3 spans 15 residues. CDR1 is MNHEY and CDR2 is SMNVEV in the germline V gene (reference sequence). The CDR3, as DNA: TGTGCCAGCAGTTTATTAGGAGGTTCCCTATATGGCTACACCTTC. Protein: CASSLLGGSLYGYTF.

The gene calls are TRBV10-3 and TRBJ1-4, with D unclear. CDR1 and CDR2 (germline): ENHRY, SYGVKD. This CDR3 is 13 amino acids long. Trimming removed 8 bases from V and 6 bases from J, with 13 bases in between. This chain's CDR3 is CAIGRQGDEKLFF. The CDR3 coding sequence is TGTGCCATCGGGAGACAAGGTGATGAAAAACTGTTTTTT.

The CDR3 loop is CASSSGLAVGETQYF. For the CDR3, the DNA is TGTGCCAGCAGCTCGGGACTAGCGGTCGGAGAGACCCAGTACTTC. The gene calls are TRBV5-5 and TRBJ2-5, with 11 bases that match TRBD2. Looked up from germline, CDR1 is SGHKS and CDR2 is YYEKEE (reference sequence). This CDR3 has 15 amino acids. V gave up 3 bases and J gave up 4 bases; unmatched junction bases: 5.

The V and J genes are TRBV2 and TRBJ2-7, with 10 bases lining up with TRBD2. The V segment lost 8 bases and the J segment 1 base; nucleotides outside the gene matches: 5. The CDR3 contains 14 residues. Germline V gene data show CDR1 as SNHLY and CDR2 as FYNNEI. CDR3 in amino acids: CASRSGGASYEQYF. In nucleotides, the CDR3 is TGTGCCAGCCGGAGCGGGGGGGCTTCCTACGAGCAGTACTTC.

The table lists this clone with a few counts. The chain couples TRBV7-8 to TRBJ2-7; TRBD1 might be the D (5 bases). V shed 2 bases and J shed 3 bases, with 14 bases lying between them. Germline V gene lookup returns CDR1 SGHVS and CDR2 FQNEAQ. This CDR3 has 15 residues. CDR3 loop: CASSLSGQFLYEQYV. The CDR3 nucleotides are TGTGCCAGCAGCTTATCAGGGCAGTTCCTCTACGAGCAGTACGTC.

The chain has TRBV5-4 and TRBJ1-2; the D is unclear. Germline V CDR1 and CDR2: SGHNT, YYREEE (reference sequence). Trimming left V 3 bases short and J 0 bases short, with 9 bases between. This CDR3 comprises 14 residues. The CDR3 region has the DNA TGTGCCAGCAGCTCCAGAAAGACTAACTATGGCTACACCTTC. This codes for CASSSRKTNYGYTF.

The V gene is TRBV19, the J gene TRBJ1-2; tentative D call: TRBD1 (6 bases). The germline CDR1 and CDR2 sequences are LNHDA and SQIVND (reference sequence). Trimming stripped 5 bases from V and 5 bases from J, with 21 bases between. The CDR3 spans 16 residues. CDR3 sequence: CASSGRQDQLKYGYTF. The CDR3 DNA sequence: TGTGCCAGTAGTGGGCGACAGGACCAGTTGAAATATGGCTACACCTTC.

This sequence joins TRBV5-5 and TRBJ1-5; TRBD1 aligns across 8 bases. The CDR3 runs to 13 residues. Germline V gene data show CDR1 as SGHKS and CDR2 as YYEKEE (reference sequence). The V segment lost 2 bases and the J segment 6 bases; nucleotides outside the gene matches: 1. The CDR3 DNA reads TGTGCCAGCAGCTTCGGGACAGGTCAGCCCCAGCATTTT. The encoded protein is CASSFGTGQPQHF.

J is TRBJ2-5 and V is TRBV2, with 9 bases lining up with TRBD2. This CDR3 region has 16 residues. J was trimmed by 0 bases and V by 4 bases; bases with no gene match: 6. Germline V gives CDR1 SNHLY, CDR2 FYNNEI. The CDR3 bases are TGTGCCAGCAGTGTGTTGGCTAGCGGGGACCAAGAGACCCAGTACTTC. It codes for CASSVLASGDQETQYF.

This clone was observed a handful of times. The rearrangement links TRBV2 to TRBJ1-1, with D possibly being TRBD1 (5 bases). The CDR3 loop spans 15 amino acids. Trimming stripped 2 bases from V and 3 bases from J, with 13 bases between. Germline V gives CDR1 SNHLY, CDR2 FYNNEI. CDR3 region: CASSEWGLGDTEAFF. The CDR3 DNA follows: TGTGCCAGCAGTGAATGGGGTCTAGGGGACACTGAAGCTTTCTTT.

V is TRBV9 and J is TRBJ1-3; D remains unclear. CDR1 SGDLS and CDR2 YYNGEE come from the germline V gene. The V end was cut by 3 bases, the J end by 0 bases, with 10 bases between. There are 15 residues in the CDR3. The CDR3 region is CASSATGSSGNTIYF. The CDR3 DNA is TGTGCCAGCAGCGCGACGGGGAGCTCTGGAAACACCATATATTTT.

This rearrangement joins TRBV19 to TRBJ2-2, with D unresolved. There are 15 residues in the CDR3. V lost 1 base and J 1 base, leaving 7 bases between the germline ends. Per the germline V gene, CDR1 is LNHDA and CDR2 is SQIVND (reference sequence). CDR3 region: CASSIVPGNTGELFF. CDR3 nucleotides: TGTGCCAGTAGTATAGTTCCAGGGAACACCGGGGAGCTGTTTTTT.

The chain couples TRBV18 to TRBJ2-7; 7 nucleotides align to TRBD1. CDR1 is KGHSH, CDR2 LQKENI, per germline. The CDR3 is 13 amino acids. Trimming removed 3 bases from V and 5 bases from J; junction bases left unmatched: 4. The CDR3 DNA follows: TGTGCCAGCTCACCTAGGGACAGCCACGAGCAGTACTTC. Its translation: CASSPRDSHEQYF.

The count of this clone is one. This chain links TRBV4-1 with TRBJ2-1, with 7 nucleotides matching TRBD1. CDR1 is MGHRA and CDR2 is YSYEKL in the germline V gene. The CDR3 runs 16 residues. Trimming at V came to 0 bases and at J to 1 base, leaving 3 bases not matched to a gene. The CDR3 DNA sequence: TGCGCCAGCAGCCAAGAGGAGACAGGGTCCTACAATGAGCAGTTCTTC. Its translation: CASSQEETGSYNEQFF.

This rearrangement joins TRBV10-3 to TRBJ2-7, with 11 bases aligning to TRBD1. The CDR3 sequence is 16 residues long. The trim removed 5 bases at V and 12 bases at J, leaving 18 bases unmatched. Germline lookup yields CDR1 ENHRY and CDR2 SYGVKD. The CDR3 protein is CAISKNPGQGVVRLYF. Written as DNA, the CDR3 is TGTGCCATCAGTAAAAACCCGGGACAGGGGGTAGTGCGGCTGTACTTC.

This chain joins TRBV4-2 and TRBJ1-2, with D perhaps matching TRBD1 (5 bases). V shed 1 base and J shed 4 bases, with 16 bases lying between them. This CDR3 is 16 amino acids long. CDR1 LGHNA and CDR2 YNFKEQ come from the germline V gene. The CDR3 DNA reads as TGTGCCAGCAGCCAAGGGGCCTCGACAGTACCCTATGGCTACACCTTC. Translation gives CASSQGASTVPYGYTF.

The chain links TRBV19 to TRBJ2-2; TRBD1 matches at 8 bases. The CDR3 sequence is 15 residues long. From germline, CDR1 is LNHDA and CDR2 SQIVND (reference sequence). V dropped 4 bases and J dropped 5; count of bases not matched to a gene: 6. The CDR3 reads CASSRDRSRTGELFF. The CDR3, as DNA: TGTGCCAGTAGTAGGGACAGGTCGCGAACCGGGGAGCTGTTTTTT.

The V call is TRBV10-3, the J call TRBJ2-3, with 8 bases that match TRBD1. The CDR3 extends over 14 amino acids. J was trimmed by 3 bases and V by 7 bases; bases with no gene match: 6. Germline CDR1 ENHRY, CDR2 SYGVKD. The CDR3 protein is CAITATGGTDTQYF. The CDR3, as DNA: TGTGCCATCACCGCTACAGGGGGGACAGATACGCAGTATTTT.

This clone showed up just a few times. This chain connects TRBV27 to TRBJ2-7; 16 nucleotides line up with TRBD2. This CDR3 region has 15 residues. CDR1 is MNHEY, CDR2 SMNVEV, per germline (reference sequence). Trimming took 8 bases from V and 6 from J; bases not matched to a gene: 7. Here the CDR3 reads CASGTSGGARGEQYF. The CDR3 DNA follows: TGTGCCAGCGGGACTAGCGGGGGGGCAAGGGGCGAGCAGTACTTC.

This chain links TRBV6-5 with TRBJ2-1, with no clear D. Looked up from germline, CDR1 is MNHEY and CDR2 is SVGAGI. Trimming left V 6 bases short and J 7 bases short, with 19 bases between. The CDR3 runs 15 residues. CDR3 amino acids: CASSSSARRRNEQFF. In DNA form, the CDR3 reads TGTGCCAGCAGCTCCAGCGCCCGCCGGCGGAATGAGCAGTTCTTC.

The V gene is TRBV9, the J gene TRBJ2-5; D is uncertain. Trimming took off 2 bases at V and 5 bases at J, with 16 bases between the two ends. The length of the CDR3 is 15 residues. Germline CDR1 SGDLS, CDR2 YYNGEE. The CDR3 region is CASSVHQSSTETQYF. The CDR3 nucleotides read TGTGCCAGCAGCGTGCACCAGTCATCCACCGAGACCCAGTACTTC.

The CDR3 bases are TGTGCCAGCAGCGTACGGGGACTTAGCACAGATACGCAGTATTTT. Protein: CASSVRGLSTDTQYF. The chain links TRBV9 to TRBJ2-3; TRBD2 is a possible D gene (6 bases). CDR3 length equals 15 residues. Germline V gene data show CDR1 as SGDLS and CDR2 as YYNGEE. V was trimmed by 1 base and J by 0 bases, leaving 9 bases between them.

The chain links TRBV4-1 to TRBJ2-2; 8 nucleotides align to TRBD1. Germline assignment: CDR1 MGHRA and CDR2 YSYEKL. This CDR3 contains 15 residues. V shed 4 bases and J 5 bases; nucleotides not matched to a gene: 6. In DNA form, the CDR3 reads TGCGCCAGCAGCCCAGGGGGCGACGGGACCGGGGAGCTGTTTTTT. It translates to CASSPGGDGTGELFF.

This chain joins TRBV10-3 and TRBJ2-7; TRBD1 agrees at 11 bases. The CDR3 length is 14 residues. Per the germline V gene, CDR1 is ENHRY and CDR2 is SYGVKD. V gave up 5 bases and J gave up 5 bases; unmatched junction bases: 5. The CDR3 bases are TGTGCCATCAGTTGGGGACAGGGGGACGACGAGCAGTACTTC. Its translation is CAISWGQGDDEQYF.

The chain is built from TRBV28 and TRBJ2-6, with TRBD2 matching over 8 bases. The CDR3 has 18 residues. Germline assignment: CDR1 MDHEN and CDR2 SYDVKM. Trimming took 6 bases from V and 0 from J; bases not matched to a gene: 10. The CDR3 is CASSQIGGAPSGANVLTF. The CDR3 bases are TGTGCCAGCAGCCAGATCGGGGGGGCGCCCTCTGGGGCCAACGTCCTGACTTTC.